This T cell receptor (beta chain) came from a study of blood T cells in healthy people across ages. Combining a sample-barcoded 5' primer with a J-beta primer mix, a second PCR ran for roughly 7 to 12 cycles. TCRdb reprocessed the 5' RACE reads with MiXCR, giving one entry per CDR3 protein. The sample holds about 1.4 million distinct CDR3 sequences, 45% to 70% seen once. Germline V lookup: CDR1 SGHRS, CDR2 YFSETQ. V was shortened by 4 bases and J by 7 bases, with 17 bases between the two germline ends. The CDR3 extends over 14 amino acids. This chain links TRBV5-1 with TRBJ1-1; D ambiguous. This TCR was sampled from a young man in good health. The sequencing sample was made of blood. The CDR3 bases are TGCGCCAGCAGCGAATTACAGCCCAAAGATGAAGCTTTCTTT. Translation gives CASSELQPKDEAFF.